This entry features one T cell receptor beta chain sequence. Treatment in this sample: about 20 received Ad26.COV2.S at low or high dose, single or two shots; roughly five received placebo; per-sample allocation not given. Collection of samples fell on day 63 after the first vaccine or placebo injection. Wuhan-strain spike was delivered by a replication-incompetent Ad26 vector. This sample was taken from a study of Ad26.COV2.S vaccination and SARS-CoV-2 variants. The V and J ends lost 1 base and 2 bases respectively, with 6 bases between them. CDR3 size: 13 residues. Germline-derived CDR1 and CDR2 are LGHNT and FRNRAP. Profiled with immunoSEQ multiplex PCR; TCRdb holds only in-frame clones, not every one. Of 350,000 to 450,000 clones detected, around 86% appear once; the ten largest clones hold roughly 3.1%.

The chain employs TRBV12-5 and TRBJ2-7; no definite D call. This clonotype was obtained from a person between 18 and 65 years old who received the Ad26.COV2.S COVID-19 vaccine or a placebo. Sequences were derived from peripheral blood, sampled in a trial of Ad26.COV2.S vaccine versus placebo. The CDR3 sequence is CASGLDPTYEQYF. In nucleotides, the CDR3 is TGTGCTAGTGGTTTGGATCCTACCTACGAGCAGTACTTC.